This T cell receptor (beta chain) was documented in a study of blood T cell repertoires in COVID-19 (dated by TCRdb to 2020 to 2021). With respect to the entire study: The collaborator samples originated in the United States, Italy and Spain and spanned the acute and convalescent phases of COVID-19. The prospective study material was composed of cDNA or gDNA derived from T cells, B-cell-depleted T cells, or PBMCs. Subjects who had been exposed to COVID-19, were actively infected with it, or had recovered from it provided the deeply sampled blood TCRbeta repertoires that made up the dataset. A freely available public database, intended as a resource for researchers studying the immune response to SARS-CoV-2, is where the repertoires were released. The samples were drawn from the first 160 participants of the ongoing ImmuneRACE study and from 950 to 1,500 subjects provided by 6 global collaborators. Sample metadata almost always included a de-identified subject ID, COVID-19 status, age in years and sex. Where available, HLA class I and class II types were taken from metadata supplied by the sample provider and were not determined by assay-based typing. On the study overall, not on this receptor specifically: How much clinical and demographic metadata was included differed by source and by participant, and the metadata was provided uncurated.

Collaborating institutions collected whole blood in K2EDTA tubes following their own protocols. For TCRbeta analysis, collaborators shipped samples in one of three forms: frozen whole blood, isolated PBMCs, or DNA extracted from either of those sample types. The immunoSEQ Assay, a bias-controlled multiplex PCR, was used to amplify TCRbeta CDR3 regions from genomic DNA. As for how the authors treated the data: The number of nucleated cells in each sample was estimated by amplification of reference gene primers within the assay. To quantify the absolute abundance of each unique TCRbeta CDR3 rearrangement, sequence reads were collapsed and filtered. Productive Simpson clonality was computed per sample as the square root of Simpson's diversity index over productive rearrangements. TCRdb stores this immuneACCESS table with in-frame sequences only. Part of the clones is absent; in the studies checked, under half of the shortfall reflects unresolved V genes, and no reason is known for the rest. That table supplies the V and J calls and clone size; D and trimming were determined from the DNA. This sample lists 54,000 or so clones; over 80% were detected once. The ten largest account for 3.5% to 4% of the sample.

This clone showed up just once. The antigen it recognizes is unknown. The junction departs from germline at one end; a sequencing error may be responsible. Its CDR3 holds 14 amino acids, cysteine through phenylalanine. CDR3 DNA only is kept here, 42 bases in frame from base 1. The germline V gene (reference sequence) specifies SSHAT as CDR1 and FNYEAQ as CDR2. Sample: peripheral blood. This receptor was identified in a woman aged 80 or over with acute or convalescent COVID-19. The chain employs TRBV7-7 and TRBJ2-5; the best D guess is TRBD1, with 8 bases matching. The CDR3 region: CASSRTGRAETQYF. The bases read TGTGCTAGCAGCCGGACAGGGAGGGCGGAGACCCAGTACTTC.